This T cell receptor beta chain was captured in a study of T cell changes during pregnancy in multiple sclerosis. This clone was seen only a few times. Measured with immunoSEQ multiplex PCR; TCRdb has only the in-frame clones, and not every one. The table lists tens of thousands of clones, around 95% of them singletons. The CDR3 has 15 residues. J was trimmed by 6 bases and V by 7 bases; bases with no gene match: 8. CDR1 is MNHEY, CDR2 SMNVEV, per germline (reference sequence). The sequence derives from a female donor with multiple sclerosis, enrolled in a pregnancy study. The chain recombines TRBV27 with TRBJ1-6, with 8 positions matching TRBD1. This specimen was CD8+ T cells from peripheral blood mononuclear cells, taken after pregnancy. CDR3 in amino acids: CASKLPGQGNSPLHF. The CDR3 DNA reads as TGTGCCAGCAAACTCCCCGGACAGGGTAATTCACCCCTCCACTTT.